One and the same sample provided the 14 T cell receptor beta chains below, sequenced in a study of T cell changes during pregnancy in multiple sclerosis. Libraries were prepared by immunoSEQ multiplex PCR; TCRdb keeps only in-frame clonotypes and omits some of them. The data contain under 45,000 clones, roughly 92% of them singletons. The sample was CD4+ T cells from peripheral blood mononuclear cells, taken in the first trimester of pregnancy. These receptors were obtained from a female donor with multiple sclerosis, enrolled in a pregnancy study.

This chain uses TRBV9 with TRBJ2-7; D might be TRBD1 (5 bases). This CDR3 has 13 residues. From germline, CDR1 is SGDLS and CDR2 YYNGEE. V lost 0 bases and J lost 3, with 7 bases in between. CDR3 DNA: TGTGCCAGCAGCGTAGGGGGCGACTACGAGCAGTACTTC. Protein sequence: CASSVGGDYEQYF.

This chain connects TRBV19 to TRBJ1-1; 7 nucleotides agree with TRBD1. Unmatched junction bases numbered 8, after V lost 4 bases and J lost 0 bases. Germline V CDR1 and CDR2: LNHDA, SQIVND (reference sequence). The CDR3 sequence is 16 residues long. As DNA, the CDR3 is TGTGCCAGTAGTACCCCGGGACAGTCTATGAACACTGAAGCTTTCTTT. Its protein is CASSTPGQSMNTEAFF.

This chain uses TRBV7-9 with TRBJ1-1; the D is unclear. V shed 5 bases and J shed 3 bases, with 10 bases lying between them. Germline V gives CDR1 SEHNR, CDR2 FQNEAQ (reference sequence). The CDR3 is 13 amino acids. The CDR3 DNA follows: TGTGCCAGCAGCCGCGGCACCGACACTGAAGCTTTCTTT. It is translated as CASSRGTDTEAFF.

This chain links TRBV29-1 with TRBJ2-2; weak D call: TRBD1 (6 bases). The germline V gene has CDR1 SQVTM and CDR2 ANQGSEA. Trimming took 4 bases from V and 6 from J, leaving 15 bases between them. The length of the CDR3 is 14 residues. The CDR3 DNA sequence: TGCAGCGTTGGAGTAGGAAGACAGGCCGGGGAGCTGTTTTTT. Translated, it gives CSVGVGRQAGELFF.

This rearrangement joins TRBV14 to TRBJ2-1, with TRBD2 identical over 11 bases. From germline, CDR1 is SGHDN and CDR2 FVKESK. The CDR3 length is 16 residues. Trimming cost V 4 bases and J 3 bases; bases outside gene matches: 5. CDR3 nucleotide sequence: TGTGCCAGCAGCCCACGGACTAGCGGGTTCTACAATGAGCAGTTCTTC. Its translation: CASSPRTSGFYNEQFF.

V is TRBV29-1 and J is TRBJ2-3; the D gene is possibly TRBD1 (6 bases). The ends were cut back, 4 bases at V and 4 bases at J, with 18 bases in the middle. This CDR3 is 15 amino acids long. In germline, CDR1 is SQVTM, CDR2 ANQGSEA. DNA for the CDR3: TGCAGCGTTGTCCACGGGCAGGGGTTGGCAGATACGCAGTATTTT. Translation gives CSVVHGQGLADTQYF.

In DNA form, the CDR3 reads TGTGCCAGCAGCTTTGCGGACACAGATACGCAGTATTTT. Amino acid sequence: CASSFADTDTQYF. The J gene is TRBJ2-3, the V gene TRBV11-1; unclear D gene. V lost 3 bases and J 2 bases, leaving 6 bases between the germline ends. The germline V gene encodes CDR1 SGHAT and CDR2 FQDESV (reference sequence). The CDR3 runs 13 residues.

The chain carries TRBV4-2 and TRBJ2-5, with 9 nucleotides matching TRBD2. This CDR3 comprises 17 residues. V dropped 1 base and J dropped 3; count of bases not matched to a gene: 9. CDR1 LGHNA and CDR2 YNFKEQ come from the germline V gene. The CDR3 DNA reads TGTGCCAGCAGCCAAGGGGCATCTAGCGGGAATAAAGAGACCCAGTACTTC. This translates into CASSQGASSGNKETQYF.

The sample holds a few counts of this clone. The J gene is TRBJ2-6, the V gene TRBV5-1, with 9 positions matching TRBD1. CDR3 length equals 19 residues. The germline V gene has CDR1 SGHRS and CDR2 YFSETQ. J was trimmed by 2 bases and V by 3 bases; bases with no gene match: 12. CDR3: CASSSSKTTGGAGANVLTF. Written as DNA, the CDR3 is TGCGCCAGCAGCTCCTCGAAAACAACAGGGGGCGCTGGGGCCAACGTCCTGACTTTC.

The chain combines TRBV28 with TRBJ2-7, with 10 bases lining up with TRBD2. The CDR3 sequence is 17 residues long. The J segment lost 1 base and the V segment lost 2 bases, leaving 8 bases of the junction unmatched. Germline V gives CDR1 MDHEN, CDR2 SYDVKM. CDR3 DNA: TGTGCCAGCAGTTTACCGGCTAGCGGGAGCCTTTCCTACGAGCAGTACTTC. Residues: CASSLPASGSLSYEQYF.

In this sample, this clone turned up once. This sequence joins TRBV6-5 and TRBJ2-1; D might be TRBD2 (5 bases). This CDR3 is built from 14 residues. The germline CDR1 and CDR2 sequences are MNHEY and SVGAGI. The V end lost 5 bases, the J end lost 4 bases, and 12 bases lay between the germline ends. The CDR3 loop is CASSPRRGYNEQFF. The CDR3 DNA sequence: TGTGCCAGCAGTCCCCGTCGGGGATACAATGAGCAGTTCTTC.

The chain recombines TRBV29-1 with TRBJ2-1, with D possibly TRBD1 on 5 matching bases. This CDR3 is built from 12 residues. The V end was cut by 5 bases, the J end by 7 bases, with 12 bases between. Per the germline V gene, CDR1 is SQVTM and CDR2 is ANQGSEA. The CDR3 sequence is CSVILGANEQFF. In DNA form, the CDR3 reads TGCAGCGTTATCCTTGGGGCTAATGAGCAGTTCTTC.

Only a few counts were recorded for this clone. This chain links TRBV5-6 with TRBJ1-5; 10 bases are a match to TRBD1. V shed 5 bases and J 6 bases; nucleotides not matched to a gene: 5. The CDR3 runs 14 residues. The germline V gene has CDR1 SGHDT and CDR2 YYEEEE. The chain's CDR3 is CASSYGQGGQPQHF. The CDR3 DNA reads TGTGCCAGCAGTTATGGACAGGGGGGTCAGCCCCAGCATTTT.

V and J are TRBV5-1 and TRBJ2-2, with 12 bases aligning to TRBD2. The CDR3 covers 16 residues. Germline CDR1 is SGHRS and CDR2 is YFSETQ. After removal of 4 bases from V and 6 bases from J, the junction contained 7 bases not matched to a gene. CDR3 DNA: TGCGCCAGCAGCCCCCCGGGACTAGCGGGCGCCGGGGAGCTGTTTTTT. Its translation is CASSPPGLAGAGELFF.